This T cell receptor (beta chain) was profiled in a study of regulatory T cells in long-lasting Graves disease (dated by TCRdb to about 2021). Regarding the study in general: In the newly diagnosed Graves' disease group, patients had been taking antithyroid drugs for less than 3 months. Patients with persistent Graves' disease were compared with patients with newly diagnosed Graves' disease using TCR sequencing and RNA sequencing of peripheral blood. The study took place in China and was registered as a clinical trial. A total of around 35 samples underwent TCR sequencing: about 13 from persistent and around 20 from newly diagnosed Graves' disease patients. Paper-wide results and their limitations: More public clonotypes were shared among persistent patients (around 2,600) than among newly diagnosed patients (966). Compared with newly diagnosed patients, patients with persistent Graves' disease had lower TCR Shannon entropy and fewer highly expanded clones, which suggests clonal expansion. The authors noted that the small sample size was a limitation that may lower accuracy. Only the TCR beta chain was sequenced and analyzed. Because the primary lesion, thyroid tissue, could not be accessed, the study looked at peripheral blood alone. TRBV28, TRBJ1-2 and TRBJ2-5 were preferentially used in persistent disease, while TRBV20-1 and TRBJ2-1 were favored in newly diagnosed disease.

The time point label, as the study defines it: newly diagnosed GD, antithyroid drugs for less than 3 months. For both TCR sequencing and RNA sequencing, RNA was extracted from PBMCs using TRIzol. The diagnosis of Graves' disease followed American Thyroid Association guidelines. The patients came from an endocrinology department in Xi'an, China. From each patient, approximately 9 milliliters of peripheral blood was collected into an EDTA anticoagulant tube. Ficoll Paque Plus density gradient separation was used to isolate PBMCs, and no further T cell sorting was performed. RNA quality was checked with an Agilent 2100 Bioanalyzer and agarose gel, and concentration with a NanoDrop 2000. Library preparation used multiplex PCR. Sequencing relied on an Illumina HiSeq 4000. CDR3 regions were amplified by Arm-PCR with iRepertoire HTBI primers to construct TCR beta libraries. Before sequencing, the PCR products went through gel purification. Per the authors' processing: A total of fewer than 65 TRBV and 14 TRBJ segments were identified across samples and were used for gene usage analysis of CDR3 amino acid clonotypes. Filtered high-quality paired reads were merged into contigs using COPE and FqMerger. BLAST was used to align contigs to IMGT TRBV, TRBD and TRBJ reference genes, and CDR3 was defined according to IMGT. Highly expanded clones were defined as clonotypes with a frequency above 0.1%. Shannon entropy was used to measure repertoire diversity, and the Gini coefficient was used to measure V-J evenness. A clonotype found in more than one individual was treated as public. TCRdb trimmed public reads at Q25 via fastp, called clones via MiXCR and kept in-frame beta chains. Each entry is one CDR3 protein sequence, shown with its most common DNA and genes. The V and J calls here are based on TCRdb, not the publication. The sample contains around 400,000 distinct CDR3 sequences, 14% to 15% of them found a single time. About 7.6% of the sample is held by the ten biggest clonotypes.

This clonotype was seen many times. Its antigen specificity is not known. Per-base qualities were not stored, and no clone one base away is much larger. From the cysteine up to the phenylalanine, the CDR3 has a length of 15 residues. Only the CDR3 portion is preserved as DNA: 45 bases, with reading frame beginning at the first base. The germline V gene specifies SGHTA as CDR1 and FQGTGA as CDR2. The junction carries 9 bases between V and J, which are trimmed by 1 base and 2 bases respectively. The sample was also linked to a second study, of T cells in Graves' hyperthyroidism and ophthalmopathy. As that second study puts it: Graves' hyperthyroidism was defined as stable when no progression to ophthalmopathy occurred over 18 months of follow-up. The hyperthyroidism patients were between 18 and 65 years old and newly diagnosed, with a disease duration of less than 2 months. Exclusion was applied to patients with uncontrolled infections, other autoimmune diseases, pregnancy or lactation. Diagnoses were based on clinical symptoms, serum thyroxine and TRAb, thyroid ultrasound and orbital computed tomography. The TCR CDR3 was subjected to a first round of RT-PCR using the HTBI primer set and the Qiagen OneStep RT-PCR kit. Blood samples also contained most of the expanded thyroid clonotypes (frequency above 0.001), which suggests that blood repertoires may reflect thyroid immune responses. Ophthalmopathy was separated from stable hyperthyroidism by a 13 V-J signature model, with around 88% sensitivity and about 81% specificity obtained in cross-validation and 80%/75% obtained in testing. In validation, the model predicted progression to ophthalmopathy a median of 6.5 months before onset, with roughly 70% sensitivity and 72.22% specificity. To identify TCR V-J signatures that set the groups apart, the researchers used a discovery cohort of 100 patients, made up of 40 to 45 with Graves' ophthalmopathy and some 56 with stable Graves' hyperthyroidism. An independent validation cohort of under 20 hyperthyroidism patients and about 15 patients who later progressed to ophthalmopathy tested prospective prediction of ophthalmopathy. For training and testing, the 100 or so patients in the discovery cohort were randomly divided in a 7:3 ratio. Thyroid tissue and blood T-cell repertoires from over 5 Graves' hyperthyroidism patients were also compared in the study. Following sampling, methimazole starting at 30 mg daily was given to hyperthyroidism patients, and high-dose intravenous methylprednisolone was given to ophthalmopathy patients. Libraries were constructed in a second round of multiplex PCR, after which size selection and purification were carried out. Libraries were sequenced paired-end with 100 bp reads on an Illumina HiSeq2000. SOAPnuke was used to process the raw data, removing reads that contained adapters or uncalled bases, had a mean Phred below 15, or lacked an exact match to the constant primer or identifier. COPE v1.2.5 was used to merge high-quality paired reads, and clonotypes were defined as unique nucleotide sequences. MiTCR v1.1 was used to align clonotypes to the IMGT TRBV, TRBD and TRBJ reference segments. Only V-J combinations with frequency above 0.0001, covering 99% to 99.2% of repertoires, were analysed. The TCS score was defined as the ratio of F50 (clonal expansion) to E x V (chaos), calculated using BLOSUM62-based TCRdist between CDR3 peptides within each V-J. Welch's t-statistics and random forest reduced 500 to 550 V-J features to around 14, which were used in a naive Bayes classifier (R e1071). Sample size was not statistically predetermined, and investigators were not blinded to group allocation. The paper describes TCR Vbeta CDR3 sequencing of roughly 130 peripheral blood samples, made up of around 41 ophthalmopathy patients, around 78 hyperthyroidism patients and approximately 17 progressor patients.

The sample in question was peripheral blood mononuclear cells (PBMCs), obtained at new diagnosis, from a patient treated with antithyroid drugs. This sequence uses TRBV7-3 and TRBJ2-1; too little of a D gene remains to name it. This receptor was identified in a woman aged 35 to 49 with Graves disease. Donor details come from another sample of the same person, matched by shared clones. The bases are TGTGCCAGCAGCTTAAAGGTCAGCCCCTACAATGAGCAGTTCTTC. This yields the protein CASSLKVSPYNEQFF.